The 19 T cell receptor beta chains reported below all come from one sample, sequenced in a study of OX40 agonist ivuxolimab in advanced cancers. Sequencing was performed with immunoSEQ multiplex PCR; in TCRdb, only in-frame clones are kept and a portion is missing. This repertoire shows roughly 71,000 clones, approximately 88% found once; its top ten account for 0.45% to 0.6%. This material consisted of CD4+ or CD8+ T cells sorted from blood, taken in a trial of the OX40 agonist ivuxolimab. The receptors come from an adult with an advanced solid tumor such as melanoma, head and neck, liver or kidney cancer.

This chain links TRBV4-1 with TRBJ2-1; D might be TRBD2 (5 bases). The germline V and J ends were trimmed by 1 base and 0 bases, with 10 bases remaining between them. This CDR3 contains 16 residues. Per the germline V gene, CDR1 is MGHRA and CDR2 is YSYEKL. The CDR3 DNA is TGCGCCAGCAGCCAAGCCCTGGGGAGCTCCTACAATGAGCAGTTCTTC. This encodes CASSQALGSSYNEQFF.

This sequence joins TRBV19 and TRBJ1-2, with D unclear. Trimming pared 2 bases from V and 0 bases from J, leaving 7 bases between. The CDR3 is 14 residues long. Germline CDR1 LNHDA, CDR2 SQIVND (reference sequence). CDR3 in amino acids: CASSITRANYGYTF. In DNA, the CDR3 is TGTGCCAGTAGTATAACCCGAGCTAACTATGGCTACACCTTC. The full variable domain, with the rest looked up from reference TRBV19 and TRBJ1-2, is DGGITQSPKYLFRKEGQNVTLSCEQNLNHDAMYWYRQDPGQGLRLIYYSQIVNDFQKGDIAEGYSVSREKKESFPLTVTSAQKNPTAFYLCASSITRANYGYTFGSGTRLTVV.

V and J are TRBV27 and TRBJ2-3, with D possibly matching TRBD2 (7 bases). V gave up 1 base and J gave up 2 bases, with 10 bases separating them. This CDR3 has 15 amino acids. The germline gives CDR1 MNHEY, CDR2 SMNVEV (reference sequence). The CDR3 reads CASSLWAGATDTQYF. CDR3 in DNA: TGTGCCAGCAGTTTATGGGCGGGGGCCACAGATACGCAGTATTTT.

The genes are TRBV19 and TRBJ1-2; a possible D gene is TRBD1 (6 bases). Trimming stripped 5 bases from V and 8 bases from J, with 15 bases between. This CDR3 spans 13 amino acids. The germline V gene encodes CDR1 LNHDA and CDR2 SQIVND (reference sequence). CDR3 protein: CASSLPGAQGYTF. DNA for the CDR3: TGTGCCAGTAGTCTCCCGGGGGCCCAAGGCTACACCTTC. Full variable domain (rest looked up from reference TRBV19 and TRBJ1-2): DGGITQSPKYLFRKEGQNVTLSCEQNLNHDAMYWYRQDPGQGLRLIYYSQIVNDFQKGDIAEGYSVSREKKESFPLTVTSAQKNPTAFYLCASSLPGAQGYTFGSGTRLTVV.

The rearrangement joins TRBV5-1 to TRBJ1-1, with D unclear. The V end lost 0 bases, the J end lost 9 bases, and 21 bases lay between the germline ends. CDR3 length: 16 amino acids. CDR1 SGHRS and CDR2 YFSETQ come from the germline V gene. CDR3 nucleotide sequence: TGCGCCAGCAGCTTGGGGGGTACGGGTCTTCTCCCTCAAGCTTTCTTT. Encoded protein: CASSLGGTGLLPQAFF. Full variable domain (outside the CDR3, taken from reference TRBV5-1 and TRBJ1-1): KAGVTQTPRYLIKTRGQQVTLSCSPISGHRSVSWYQQTPGQGLQFLFEYFSETQRNKGNFPGRFSGRQFSNSRSEMNVSTLELGDSALYLCASSLGGTGLLPQAFFGQGTRLTVV.

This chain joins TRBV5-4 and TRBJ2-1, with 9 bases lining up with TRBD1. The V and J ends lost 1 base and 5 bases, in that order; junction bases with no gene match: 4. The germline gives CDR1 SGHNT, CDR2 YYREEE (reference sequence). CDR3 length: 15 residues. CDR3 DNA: TGTGCCAGCAGCTTGCAGCGGGACAGGGACAATGAGCAGTTCTTC. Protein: CASSLQRDRDNEQFF.

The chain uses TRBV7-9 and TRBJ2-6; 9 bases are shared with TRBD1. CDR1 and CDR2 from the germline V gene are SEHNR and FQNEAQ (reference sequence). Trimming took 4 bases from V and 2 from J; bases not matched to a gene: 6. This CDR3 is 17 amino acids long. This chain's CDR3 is CASSSGQGFTGANVLTF. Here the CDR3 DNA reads TGTGCCAGCAGCTCGGGACAGGGCTTTACTGGGGCCAACGTCCTGACTTTC.

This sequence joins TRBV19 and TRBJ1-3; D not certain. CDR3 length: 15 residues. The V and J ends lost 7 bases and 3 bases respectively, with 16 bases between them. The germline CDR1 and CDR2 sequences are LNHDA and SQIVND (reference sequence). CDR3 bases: TGTGCCAGTACCCAGACCTGGAGTGGTGGAAACACCATATATTTT. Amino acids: CASTQTWSGGNTIYF.

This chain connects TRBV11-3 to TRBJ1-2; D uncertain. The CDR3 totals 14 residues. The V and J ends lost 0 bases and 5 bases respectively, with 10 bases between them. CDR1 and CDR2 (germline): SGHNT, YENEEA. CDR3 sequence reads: CASSLDSSGYGYTF. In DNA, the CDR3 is TGTGCCAGCAGCTTAGATTCGTCCGGTTATGGCTACACCTTC.

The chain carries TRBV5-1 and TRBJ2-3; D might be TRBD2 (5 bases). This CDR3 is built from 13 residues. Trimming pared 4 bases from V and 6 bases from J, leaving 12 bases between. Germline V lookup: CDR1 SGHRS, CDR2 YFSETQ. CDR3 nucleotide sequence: TGCGCCAGCAGCGGAGATAGGAGGGATACGCAGTATTTT. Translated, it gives CASSGDRRDTQYF.

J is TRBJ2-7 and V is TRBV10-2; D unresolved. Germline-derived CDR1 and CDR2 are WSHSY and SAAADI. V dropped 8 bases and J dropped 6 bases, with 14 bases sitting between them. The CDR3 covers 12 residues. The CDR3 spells CASGPGLGEQYF. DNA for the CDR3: TGCGCCAGCGGTCCAGGTTTGGGCGAGCAGTACTTC.

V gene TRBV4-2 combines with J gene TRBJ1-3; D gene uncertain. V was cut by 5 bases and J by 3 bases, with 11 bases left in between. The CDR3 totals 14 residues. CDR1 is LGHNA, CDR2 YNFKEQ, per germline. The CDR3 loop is CASSSGVFGNTIYF. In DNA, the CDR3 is TGTGCCAGCAGCTCCGGGGTTTTTGGAAACACCATATATTTT.

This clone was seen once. The CDR3 reads CASSTRQGNQPQHF. The CDR3 nucleotides read TGTGCCAGTAGTACTAGACAGGGCAATCAGCCCCAGCATTTT. This chain uses TRBV19 with TRBJ1-5, with D perhaps TRBD1 (6 bases). Germline V gene data show CDR1 as LNHDA and CDR2 as SQIVND (reference sequence). The CDR3 covers 14 residues. Trimming left V 4 bases short and J 2 bases short, with 9 bases between.

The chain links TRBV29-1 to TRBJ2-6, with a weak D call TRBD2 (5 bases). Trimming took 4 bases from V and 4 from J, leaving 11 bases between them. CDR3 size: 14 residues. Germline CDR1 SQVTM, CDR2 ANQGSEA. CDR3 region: CSVALAKGANVLTF. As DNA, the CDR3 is TGCAGCGTTGCTTTAGCGAAAGGGGCCAACGTCCTGACTTTC.

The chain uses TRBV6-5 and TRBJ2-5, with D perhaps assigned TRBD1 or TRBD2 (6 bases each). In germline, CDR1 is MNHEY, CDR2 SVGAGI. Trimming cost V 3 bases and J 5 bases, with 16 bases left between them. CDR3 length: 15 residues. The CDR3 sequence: CASSYPKGGGETQYF. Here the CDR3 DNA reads TGTGCCAGCAGTTATCCTAAGGGGGGCGGGGAGACCCAGTACTTC.

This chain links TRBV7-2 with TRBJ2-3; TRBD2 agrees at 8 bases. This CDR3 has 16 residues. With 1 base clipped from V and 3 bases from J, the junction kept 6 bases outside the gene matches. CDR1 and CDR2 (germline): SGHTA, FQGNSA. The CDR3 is CASSLGAGGRTDTQYF. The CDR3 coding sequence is TGTGCCAGCAGCTTAGGGGCGGGGGGCAGAACAGATACGCAGTATTTT.

The CDR3 DNA is TGCAGCGTTCTTAGGTCCGGGGAGCTGTTTTTT. This gives the protein CSVLRSGELFF. The V call is TRBV29-1, the J call TRBJ2-2; D unclear. This CDR3 spans 11 amino acids. Germline CDR1 reads SQVTM; CDR2 reads ANQGSEA. Trimming took off 5 bases at V and 6 bases at J, with 7 bases between the two ends.

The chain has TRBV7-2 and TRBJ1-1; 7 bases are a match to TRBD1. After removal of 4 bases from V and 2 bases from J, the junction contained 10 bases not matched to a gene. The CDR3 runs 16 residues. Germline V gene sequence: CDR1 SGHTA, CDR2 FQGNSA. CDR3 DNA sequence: TGTGCCAGCAGCTCGGACGGACAGGTCGCCAACACTGAAGCTTTCTTT. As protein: CASSSDGQVANTEAFF.

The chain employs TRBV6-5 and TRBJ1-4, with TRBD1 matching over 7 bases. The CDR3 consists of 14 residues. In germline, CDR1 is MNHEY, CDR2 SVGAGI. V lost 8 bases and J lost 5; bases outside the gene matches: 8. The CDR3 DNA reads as TGTGCCAGCGGGTACAGGGGCGCCAATGAAAAACTGTTTTTT. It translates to CASGYRGANEKLFF.